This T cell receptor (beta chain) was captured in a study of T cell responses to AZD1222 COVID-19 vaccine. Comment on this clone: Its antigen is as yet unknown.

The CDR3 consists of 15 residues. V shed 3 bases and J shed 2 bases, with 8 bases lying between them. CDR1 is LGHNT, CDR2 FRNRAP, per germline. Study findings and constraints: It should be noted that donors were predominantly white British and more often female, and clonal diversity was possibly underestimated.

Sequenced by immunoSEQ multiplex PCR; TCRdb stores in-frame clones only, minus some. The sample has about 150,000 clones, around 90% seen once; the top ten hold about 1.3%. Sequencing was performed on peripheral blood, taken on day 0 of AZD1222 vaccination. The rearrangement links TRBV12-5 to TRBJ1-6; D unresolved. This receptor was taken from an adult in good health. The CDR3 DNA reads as TGTGCTAGTGGTTTAGGTACCACCTATAATTCACCCCTCCACTTT. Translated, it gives CASGLGTTYNSPLHF.